Presented here are 24 T cell receptor beta chains from one specimen sequenced in a study of technical replicates of blood from a handful of donors. Profiling relied on immunoSEQ multiplex PCR, and the TCRdb table lists in-frame clones only, not all of them. Counted here are roughly 72,000 clones, approximately 93% occurring once; the ten biggest clones make up more than 0.3%. Sequenced material: T cells isolated from PBMCs. Receptors originate from a human donor in good health.

This chain joins TRBV11-3 and TRBJ2-7, with 9 bases aligning to TRBD2. Germline V gene lookup returns CDR1 SGHNT and CDR2 YENEEA. V lost 5 bases, J lost 2 bases, and 7 bases stayed unmatched. The CDR3 extends over 15 amino acids. CDR3 protein: CASSVSGSGAYEQYF. CDR3 coding DNA: TGTGCCAGCAGCGTTAGCGGGAGTGGGGCCTACGAGCAGTACTTC.

This rearrangement joins TRBV27 to TRBJ2-2, with TRBD2 matching over 10 bases. Germline CDR1 and CDR2: MNHEY and SMNVEV (reference sequence). V dropped 2 bases and J dropped 1; count of bases not matched to a gene: 7. The CDR3 length is 18 residues. The DNA of the CDR3 is TGTGCCAGCAGTTTAGAGGGAGCGGGAGGGCTGAACACCGGGGAGCTGTTTTTT. As protein: CASSLEGAGGLNTGELFF.

This chain connects TRBV10-3 to TRBJ2-7, with a tentative D call TRBD2 (6 bases). V was cut by 6 bases and J by 0 bases, with 9 bases left in between. Germline V CDR1 and CDR2: ENHRY, SYGVKD. This CDR3 region has 13 residues. In DNA form, the CDR3 reads TGTGCCATCAGAAGGACTACCTCCTACGAGCAGTACTTC. It specifies CAIRRTTSYEQYF.

The chain uses TRBV4-3 and TRBJ2-2; no clear D. Germline V lookup: CDR1 LGHNA, CDR2 YSLEER. V was cut by 0 bases and J by 8 bases, with 10 bases left in between. The CDR3 extends over 14 amino acids. CDR3: CASSQDIRAGELFF. In nucleotides, the CDR3 is TGCGCCAGCAGCCAAGATATAAGAGCTGGGGAGCTGTTTTTT.

The CDR3 region is CASSLWTSFTDTQYF. Written as DNA, the CDR3 is TGCGCCAGCAGCTTGTGGACTTCATTCACAGATACGCAGTATTTT. The chain carries TRBV5-1 and TRBJ2-3; weak D call: TRBD2 (5 bases). V lost 1 base and J lost 2, with 11 bases in between. Per the germline V gene, CDR1 is SGHRS and CDR2 is YFSETQ. The CDR3 is 15 residues long.

This rearrangement joins TRBV28 to TRBJ2-7; TRBD2 agrees at 8 bases. Germline assignment: CDR1 MDHEN and CDR2 SYDVKM. The CDR3 totals 14 residues. V shed 2 bases, J shed 6 bases, and the junction held 6 bases outside the gene matches. The CDR3 nucleotides read TGTGCCAGCAGTTTAGGGGCGGGAGGAGGCGAGCAGTACTTC. This gives the protein CASSLGAGGGEQYF.

The chain employs TRBV6-5 and TRBJ1-1, with a weak D call TRBD1 (6 bases). CDR1 is MNHEY and CDR2 is SVGAGI in the germline V gene. Trimming shortened V by 5 bases and J by 4 bases, and 14 bases separated the two germline ends. The CDR3 totals 14 residues. CDR3 DNA: TGTGCCAGCAGTCTCTCCGGCAGGGGCACTGAAGCTTTCTTT. It translates to CASSLSGRGTEAFF.

The table lists this clone with a count of one. The chain couples TRBV5-1 to TRBJ2-7; the D gene is possibly TRBD1 (5 bases). CDR3 length: 15 residues. Germline V gives CDR1 SGHRS, CDR2 YFSETQ. Trimming took 1 base from V and 2 from J, leaving 13 bases between them. The CDR3 DNA follows: TGCGCCAGCAGCTTGAGCAGGGCCAAGACCTACGAGCAGTACTTC. The encoded protein is CASSLSRAKTYEQYF.

V gene TRBV29-1 combines with J gene TRBJ2-3, with D tentatively TRBD2 (5 bases). Germline lookup yields CDR1 SQVTM and CDR2 ANQGSEA. The CDR3 contains 11 residues. With 4 bases removed from V and 6 bases from J, the gap between germline ends came to 8 bases. CDR3 region: CSVGRADTQYF. The CDR3 bases are TGCAGCGTTGGGCGGGCCGATACGCAGTATTTT.

Concerning this clone: This sample includes further DNA sequences coding for the same CDR3. The chain couples TRBV19 to TRBJ2-7; TRBD1 might be the D (5 bases). This CDR3 spans 13 amino acids. CDR1 and CDR2 (germline): LNHDA, SQIVND (reference sequence). V dropped 3 bases and J dropped 1 base, with 7 bases sitting between them. This CDR3 reads CASSMQGSYEQYF. As DNA, the CDR3 is TGTGCCAGTAGTATGCAGGGTTCCTACGAGCAGTACTTC.

This chain links TRBV5-1 with TRBJ2-1, with 10 bases aligning to TRBD2. J gave up 9 bases and V 3 bases, and 6 bases lay outside the gene matches. The CDR3 has 14 amino acids. Germline V gives CDR1 SGHRS, CDR2 YFSETQ. CDR3 residues: CASSYSGRQSEQFF. The CDR3 DNA reads as TGCGCCAGCAGCTATAGCGGGAGGCAGAGTGAGCAGTTCTTC.

The chain links TRBV7-9 to TRBJ2-7; D may be TRBD2 (6 bases). V lost 4 bases, J lost 3 bases, and 10 bases lay in between. This CDR3 is 13 amino acids long. Per germline, CDR1 SEHNR and CDR2 FQNEAQ (reference sequence). The DNA for the CDR3 is TGTGCCAGCAGCTATGGAGCGGGCTACGAGCAGTACTTC. Protein: CASSYGAGYEQYF. Full variable domain (remainder filled in from reference TRBV7-9 and TRBJ2-7): DTGVSQNPRHKITKRGQNVTFRCDPISEHNRLYWYRQTLGQGPEFLTYFQNEAQLEKSRLLSDRFSAERPKGSFSTLEIQRTEQGDSAMYLCASSYGAGYEQYFGPGTRLTVT.

The V gene is TRBV12-5, the J gene TRBJ2-1; 9 bases are shared with TRBD2. This CDR3 has 19 residues. V trimming: 2 bases; J trimming: 2 bases; junction bases outside the gene matches: 13. CDR1 LGHNT and CDR2 FRNRAP come from the germline V gene. CDR3 sequence reads: CASGLRPLLAGQAYNEQFF. CDR3 nucleotides: TGTGCTAGTGGTTTGCGACCGTTACTAGCGGGCCAGGCCTACAATGAGCAGTTCTTC. Drawing the rest from reference TRBV12-5 and TRBJ2-1, the complete variable domain is DARVTQTPRHKVTEMGQEVTMRCQPILGHNTVFWYRQTMMQGLELLAYFRNRAPLDDSGMPKDRFSAEMPDATLATLKIQPSEPRDSAVYFCASGLRPLLAGQAYNEQFFGPGTRLTVL.

This chain links TRBV15 with TRBJ1-2; D is perhaps TRBD1 (5 bases). Trimming cost V 1 base and J 1 base, with 19 bases left between them. Germline-derived CDR1 and CDR2 are LNHNV and YYDKDF (reference sequence). This CDR3 is built from 18 residues. CDR3 in DNA: TGTGCCACCAGCAGAGGAACACCGCCCCGGGACTATAACTATGGCTACACCTTC. Protein sequence: CATSRGTPPRDYNYGYTF.

V usage is TRBV2 and J usage is TRBJ2-3, with a weak D call TRBD2 (6 bases). The V gene lost 6 bases and the J gene lost 8 bases, with 12 bases spanning the gap. This CDR3 comprises 12 residues. CDR1 and CDR2 from the germline V gene are SNHLY and FYNNEI. CDR3 residues: CASRISGSTQYF. The CDR3 DNA is TGTGCCAGCAGAATCAGCGGGTCTACGCAGTATTTT.

The V gene is TRBV7-2, the J gene TRBJ2-7; D gene ambiguous. Germline loops: CDR1 SGHTA, CDR2 FQGNSA. The CDR3 covers 13 residues. Trimming took 3 bases from V and 0 from J, leaving 6 bases between them. Here the CDR3 reads CASSLPSSYEQYF. In nucleotides, the CDR3 is TGTGCCAGCAGCTTGCCCAGCTCCTACGAGCAGTACTTC.

The chain couples TRBV19 to TRBJ2-7; D may be TRBD2 (5 bases). The germline V and J ends were trimmed by 3 bases and 3 bases, with 15 bases remaining between them. This CDR3 has 15 amino acids. The germline V gene encodes CDR1 LNHDA and CDR2 SQIVND (reference sequence). CDR3 bases: TGTGCCAGTAGTATTGAGAGCGGTCAAAGCTACGAGCAGTACTTC. As protein: CASSIESGQSYEQYF. The full variable domain, with the rest looked up from reference TRBV19 and TRBJ2-7, is DGGITQSPKYLFRKEGQNVTLSCEQNLNHDAMYWYRQDPGQGLRLIYYSQIVNDFQKGDIAEGYSVSREKKESFPLTVTSAQKNPTAFYLCASSIESGQSYEQYFGPGTRLTVT.

The chain employs TRBV6-5 and TRBJ2-7; TRBD1 agrees at 11 bases. The CDR3 runs to 14 residues. Germline CDR1 is MNHEY and CDR2 is SVGAGI. J gave up 3 bases and V 6 bases, and 4 bases lay outside the gene matches. The DNA of the CDR3 is TGTGCCAGCAGCTCCGGGACAGGGGGCTACGAGCAGTACTTC. Residues: CASSSGTGGYEQYF.

The V call is TRBV2, the J call TRBJ2-3; D is uncertain. Trimming left V 8 bases short and J 3 bases short, with 3 bases between. From germline, CDR1 is SNHLY and CDR2 FYNNEI. CDR3 length: 10 residues. The CDR3 here is CASSTDTQYF. The DNA for the CDR3 is TGTGCCAGCTCAACAGATACGCAGTATTTT.

There are a few counts of this clone. This CDR3 is also generated by other DNA sequences in the sample. The J gene is TRBJ2-7, the V gene TRBV28, with 9 bases matching TRBD2. The V and J ends lost 2 bases and 0 bases, in that order; junction bases with no gene match: 5. Germline CDR1 and CDR2: MDHEN and SYDVKM. This CDR3 comprises 16 residues. The CDR3 sequence is CASSLLSSGSSYEQYF. The CDR3 region has the DNA TGTGCCAGCAGTTTACTGAGTAGCGGGAGCTCCTACGAGCAGTACTTC.

The chain links TRBV10-3 to TRBJ1-2; weak D call: TRBD1 (5 bases). Trimming removed 0 bases at V and 1 base at J, with 12 bases between. The germline CDR1 and CDR2 sequences are ENHRY and SYGVKD. This CDR3 region has 16 residues. The CDR3 nucleotides read TGTGCCATCAGTGAGTCTCGGAGGGACGGTAACTATGGCTACACCTTC. As protein: CAISESRRDGNYGYTF.

This chain connects TRBV5-3 to TRBJ2-7; a possible D gene is TRBD2 (6 bases). TRBV5-3 is classed as an ORF, of uncertain function. The CDR3 is made up of 13 amino acids. Trimming removed 5 bases at V and 0 bases at J, with 9 bases between. This CDR3 reads CARRGLFSYEQYF. The CDR3 DNA reads as TGTGCCAGAAGGGGACTTTTCTCCTACGAGCAGTACTTC.

The chain couples TRBV11-2 to TRBJ1-3; 7 bases line up with TRBD1. Losses at the gene ends were 4 bases for V and 5 bases for J; bases not matched to a gene: 8. CDR3 size: 15 residues. CDR1 is SGHAT, CDR2 FQNNGV, per germline. The CDR3 here is CASSSNRGQRNTIYF. Written as DNA, the CDR3 is TGTGCCAGCAGCTCTAACAGGGGCCAAAGAAACACCATATATTTT.

The chain employs TRBV28 and TRBJ1-1; no clear D gene. The CDR3 loop spans 14 amino acids. CDR1 and CDR2 (germline): MDHEN, SYDVKM. Trimming removed 2 bases at V and 5 bases at J, with 12 bases between. The CDR3 region has the DNA TGTGCCAGCAGTTTAGTTGGGAGCGGGACTGAAGCTTTCTTT. Amino acid sequence: CASSLVGSGTEAFF.